The 9 T cell receptor beta chains presented below share a single source sample, sequenced in a study of T cells in Graves' hyperthyroidism and ophthalmopathy. TCR beta CDR3 regions were amplified from RNA transcripts. The TCR CDR3 was amplified in a first-round RT-PCR using the HTBI primer set. TCRdb ran MiXCR on the multiplex PCR reads and lists one entry per CDR3 protein. The data hold 200,000 to 250,000 distinct CDR3 sequences, with about a sixth observed a single time. The specimen sequenced was blood. The receptors were sampled from a middle-aged man with Graves' hyperthyroidism.

About this clonotype: A much larger clone differs by one base, so this may be a read error. The chain carries TRBV11-2 and TRBJ2-3; no firm D call. Germline-derived CDR1 and CDR2 are SGHAT and FQNNGV. V lost 5 bases to trimming and J lost 8 bases, with 20 bases between them. The CDR3 length is 15 residues. The DNA of the CDR3 is TGTGCCAGCAGCCGGAGCGTTGAGAGAAGGAGTACGCAGTATTTT. Protein: CASSRSVERRSTQYF. Full variable domain (outside the CDR3, taken from reference TRBV11-2 and TRBJ2-3): EAGVAQSPRYKIIEKRQSVAFWCNPISGHATLYWYQQILGQGPKLLIQFQNNGVVDDSQLPKDRFSAERLKGVDSTLKIQPAKLEDSAVYLCASSRSVERRSTQYFGPGTRLTVL.

V is TRBV3-1 and J is TRBJ2-7; TRBD2 agrees at 12 bases. Germline lookup yields CDR1 LGHDT and CDR2 YNNKEL (reference sequence). The V gene end was trimmed by 0 bases and the J gene end by 0 bases; junction bases not matched to a gene: 6. This CDR3 is 18 amino acids long. The CDR3 loop is CASSQDPWTSGNSYEQYF. In DNA, the CDR3 is TGTGCCAGCAGCCAAGACCCCTGGACTAGCGGGAACTCCTACGAGCAGTACTTC.

This clonotype was recorded many times. J is TRBJ2-5 and V is TRBV7-2; 8 bases fit TRBD1. Germline CDR1 and CDR2: SGHTA and FQGNSA. V shed 3 bases, J shed 5 bases, and the junction held 11 bases outside the gene matches. The CDR3 length is 16 residues. The CDR3 DNA reads TGTGCCAGCAGCTTTTTACAGGGGGGACCATGGGAGACCCAGTACTTC. Its protein product is CASSFLQGGPWETQYF.

This clonotype has ten or more counts. Here the CDR3 DNA reads TGTGCCAGCAGCCCTCTCCCGAGTAGCGGGGGTAACAATGAGCAGTTCTTC. Residues: CASSPLPSSGGNNEQFF. V gene TRBV7-8 combines with J gene TRBJ2-1; 9 nucleotides align to TRBD2. Per germline, CDR1 SGHVS and CDR2 FQNEAQ. Germline trimming cut 5 bases from V and 5 bases from J; bases unmatched to any gene: 13. There are 17 residues in the CDR3.

There are many counts of this clonotype. The chain couples TRBV11-2 to TRBJ2-1; D unresolved. V shed 1 base and J shed 5 bases, with 9 bases lying between them. Germline CDR1 reads SGHAT; CDR2 reads FQNNGV. The CDR3 has 14 amino acids. CDR3 nucleotides: TGTGCCAGCAGCTTAGTCCAGCTCCACAATGAGCAGTTCTTC. This encodes CASSLVQLHNEQFF.

This clonotype has at least ten counts. The chain recombines TRBV5-1 with TRBJ2-1; no firm D call. V was cut by 2 bases and J by 1 base, with 10 bases left in between. The CDR3 has 15 amino acids. Germline-derived CDR1 and CDR2 are SGHRS and YFSETQ. The CDR3 protein is CASSFSTVSYNEQFF. In DNA, the CDR3 is TGCGCCAGCAGCTTTAGTACAGTTTCCTACAATGAGCAGTTCTTC.

This clonotype was seen a few times. V is TRBV19 and J is TRBJ2-5, with D hard to call. Trimming removed 10 bases at V and 7 bases at J, with 19 bases between. The germline gives CDR1 LNHDA, CDR2 SQIVND (reference sequence). The CDR3 runs 13 residues. CDR3 bases: TGTGCCACCCGAGACACCCTTCTCCCGACCCAGTACTTC. Its protein product is CATRDTLLPTQYF.

There are many counts of this clonotype. The chain recombines TRBV14 with TRBJ2-7; possibly TRBD1 or TRBD2 for D (5 bases each). CDR3 size: 16 residues. From germline, CDR1 is SGHDN and CDR2 FVKESK. V shed 3 bases and J shed 8 bases, with 23 bases lying between them. The CDR3 spells CASSHVPGRHSVKQYF. The CDR3 nucleotides read TGTGCCAGCAGCCATGTGCCGGGACGCCACTCAGTCAAGCAGTACTTC.

The table lists this clonotype with many counts. The chain combines TRBV28 with TRBJ2-1, with 14 bases fitting TRBD2. This CDR3 spans 15 amino acids. Germline CDR1 and CDR2: MDHEN and SYDVKM. Trimming took 6 bases from V and 9 from J; bases not matched to a gene: 7. The CDR3 coding sequence is TGTGCCAGCAGGGGGACTAGCGGGAGAGGGGGTGAGCAGTTCTTC. Protein product: CASRGTSGRGGEQFF.